This T cell receptor (beta chain) was obtained from a study of cytomegalovirus exposure and HLA in healthy donors. CDR1 and CDR2 from the germline V gene are MDHEN and SYDVKM. The CDR3 extends over 19 amino acids. Trimming removed 7 bases at V and 1 base at J, with 26 bases between. Study-level points and caveats: Relative to equally common others, HLA-associated TCR beta chains showed greater clonal expansion in a later analysis.

The PCR employed 60 Vbeta primers together with 13 Jbeta primers. Here immunoSEQ multiplex PCR was the method, and the copy in TCRdb shows in-frame clones only, minus some. The sample lists tens of thousands of clones; roughly four fifths were seen once. With regard to this clone: The target antigen is unknown.

The chain recombines TRBV28 with TRBJ1-5, with D perhaps matching TRBD1 (5 bases). Sequencing was carried out using PBMCs. The sequence was obtained from a man aged 18 to 29 in good health and CMV-seronegative. The CDR3: CASTPFLGFQGGSNQPQHF. The DNA of the CDR3 is TGTGCCAGCACCCCCTTTCTCGGATTTCAGGGTGGAAGCAATCAGCCCCAGCATTTT.